This passage covers 9 T cell receptor beta chains from one sample sequenced in a study of cytomegalovirus exposure and HLA in healthy donors (TCRdb year 2017). The receptor library was made with the immunoSEQ multiplex PCR assay. As stored in TCRdb, this immuneACCESS dataset retains in-frame rearrangements with V and J assigned. A fraction of the clones does not appear; measured against another copy, unresolved V genes explain less than half of the discrepancy, and the remainder lacks a known reason. The sample records around 240,000 clones, almost 90% of which are singletons. Approximately 0.34% of the sample rests with the top ten. Sequenced material: PBMCs. These receptors originate from a young woman in good health and CMV-seronegative.

This chain uses TRBV6-5 with TRBJ2-1; 12 bases agree with TRBD2. V lost 4 bases to trimming and J lost 12 bases; unmatched junction nucleotides: 13. Germline V lookup: CDR1 MNHEY, CDR2 SVGAGI. The CDR3 has 16 residues. CDR3 in amino acids: CASSSTGLAGGHGQFF. The DNA of the CDR3 is TGTGCCAGCAGTTCCACAGGGCTAGCGGGGGGGCATGGGCAGTTCTTC.

This chain joins TRBV27 and TRBJ2-7; TRBD2 is a possible D gene (6 bases). Germline-derived CDR1 and CDR2 are MNHEY and SMNVEV (reference sequence). V was shortened by 5 bases and J by 7 bases, with 15 bases between the two germline ends. The CDR3 length is 13 residues. The CDR3 is CASSMGLGLEQYV. DNA of the CDR3: TGTGCCAGCAGTATGGGACTCGGCTTAGAGCAGTACGTC.

This clone appeared a few times. The CDR3 loop reads CASSPGQGSGNTIYF. CDR3 sequence (DNA): TGTGCCAGCAGTCCAGGACAGGGATCTGGAAACACCATATATTTT. The chain links TRBV27 to TRBJ1-3; TRBD1 aligns across 8 bases. V shed 5 bases and J 1 base; nucleotides not matched to a gene: 4. The CDR3 covers 15 residues. Germline V gene sequence: CDR1 MNHEY, CDR2 SMNVEV (reference sequence).

The rearrangement joins TRBV28 to TRBJ1-1; 7 bases line up with TRBD1. J gave up 3 bases and V 3 bases, and 4 bases lay outside the gene matches. The CDR3 consists of 14 residues. Germline loops: CDR1 MDHEN, CDR2 SYDVKM. CDR3 amino acids: CASSLTGSYTEAFF. The CDR3 coding sequence is TGTGCCAGCAGTTTGACAGGGTCGTACACTGAAGCTTTCTTT.

The chain recombines TRBV20-1 with TRBJ1-1; 7 nucleotides line up with TRBD1. This CDR3 is 11 amino acids long. V was clipped by 3 bases and J by 8 bases; unmatched bases: 3. CDR1 and CDR2 (germline): DFQATT, SNEGSKA (reference sequence). CDR3 in amino acids: CSARGQTEAFF. The CDR3 DNA is TGCAGTGCTAGGGGACAGACAGAAGCTTTCTTT.

The genes are TRBV7-6 and TRBJ1-1; the D gene is possibly TRBD1 (6 bases). V lost 1 base and J 5 bases, leaving 14 bases between the germline ends. The length of the CDR3 is 15 residues. CDR1 and CDR2 from the germline V gene are SGHVS and FNYEAQ. CDR3 nucleotides: TGTGCCAGCAGCTTAGGATACAGGGAAATGACTGAAGCTTTCTTT. Translating it yields CASSLGYREMTEAFF.

This clone appeared a few times. V is TRBV11-2 and J is TRBJ2-5; 7 nucleotides agree with TRBD2. The germline gives CDR1 SGHAT, CDR2 FQNNGV. This CDR3 has 14 residues. With V trimmed by 4 bases and J by 1 base, 3 bases remained unmatched. This CDR3 is CASSSRGFQETQYF. CDR3 DNA: TGTGCCAGCAGCTCGCGGGGGTTCCAAGAGACCCAGTACTTC.

CDR3 protein: CASSYSTETGYGYTF. The CDR3 nucleotides are TGTGCCAGCAGTTACTCGACGGAGACAGGGTATGGCTACACCTTC. This sequence joins TRBV6-5 and TRBJ1-2; TRBD1 aligns across 7 bases. The CDR3 covers 15 residues. Trimming took 0 bases from V and 5 from J; bases not matched to a gene: 6. Germline CDR1 is MNHEY and CDR2 is SVGAGI.

The gene calls are TRBV5-4 and TRBJ2-1; 13 bases map to TRBD2. V shed 9 bases and J 4 bases; nucleotides not matched to a gene: 4. CDR3 length: 14 amino acids. Germline CDR1 is SGHNT and CDR2 is YYREEE (reference sequence). The CDR3 loop reads CAIVTSGGYNEQFF. The CDR3 DNA is TGTGCCATAGTGACTAGCGGGGGGTACAATGAGCAGTTCTTC.